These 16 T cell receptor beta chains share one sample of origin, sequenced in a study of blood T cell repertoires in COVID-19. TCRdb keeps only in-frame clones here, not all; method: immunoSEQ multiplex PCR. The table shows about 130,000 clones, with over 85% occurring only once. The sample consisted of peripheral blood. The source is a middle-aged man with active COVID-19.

CDR3 amino acids: CSVDGDSSYEQYF. Written as DNA, the CDR3 is TGCAGCGTTGACGGCGACTCGTCCTACGAGCAGTACTTC. This sequence joins TRBV29-1 and TRBJ2-7; D is undetermined. With 3 bases removed from V and 1 base from J, the gap between germline ends came to 10 bases. The CDR3 is 13 residues long. Germline V gives CDR1 SQVTM, CDR2 ANQGSEA.

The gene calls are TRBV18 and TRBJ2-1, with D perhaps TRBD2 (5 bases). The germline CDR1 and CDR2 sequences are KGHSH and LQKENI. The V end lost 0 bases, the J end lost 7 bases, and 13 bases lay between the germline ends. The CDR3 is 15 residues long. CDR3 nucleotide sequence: TGTGCCAGCTCACCACCAAACGGGAAGGATAATGAGCAGTTCTTC. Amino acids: CASSPPNGKDNEQFF.

CDR3 nucleotides: TGTGCCACCAGCGAAGGTTACAGATACAATGAGCAGTTCTTC. Translation: CATSEGYRYNEQFF. V and J are TRBV15 and TRBJ2-1; no firm D call. Germline loops: CDR1 LNHNV, CDR2 YYDKDF (reference sequence). The CDR3 runs 14 residues. V lost 5 bases and J 4 bases, leaving 12 bases between the germline ends.

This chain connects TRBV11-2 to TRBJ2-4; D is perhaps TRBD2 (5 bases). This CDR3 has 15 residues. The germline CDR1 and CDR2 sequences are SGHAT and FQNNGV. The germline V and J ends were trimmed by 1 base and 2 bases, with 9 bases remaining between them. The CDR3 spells CASSLVGVTKNIQYF. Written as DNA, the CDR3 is TGTGCCAGCAGCTTAGTCGGGGTAACCAAAAACATTCAGTACTTC.

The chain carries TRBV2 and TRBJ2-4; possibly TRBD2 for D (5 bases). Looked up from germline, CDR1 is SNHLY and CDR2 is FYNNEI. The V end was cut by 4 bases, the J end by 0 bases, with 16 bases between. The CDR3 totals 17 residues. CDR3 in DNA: TGTGCCAGCAGTGGTTCTAGCCTCACTCTAGCCAAAAACATTCAGTACTTC. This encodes CASSGSSLTLAKNIQYF. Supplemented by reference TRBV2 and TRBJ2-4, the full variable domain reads EPEVTQTPSHQVTQMGQEVILRCVPISNHLYFYWYRQILGQKVEFLVSFYNNEISEKSEIFDDQFSVERPDGSNFTLKIRSTKLEDSAMYFCASSGSSLTLAKNIQYFGAGTRLSVL.

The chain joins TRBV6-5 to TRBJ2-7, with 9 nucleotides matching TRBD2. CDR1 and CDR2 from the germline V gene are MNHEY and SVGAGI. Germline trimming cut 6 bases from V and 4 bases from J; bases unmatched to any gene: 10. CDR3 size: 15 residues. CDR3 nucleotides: TGTGCCAGCAGGTCAGGCGCGGGGGGGAGGTACGAGCAGTACTTC. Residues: CASRSGAGGRYEQYF.

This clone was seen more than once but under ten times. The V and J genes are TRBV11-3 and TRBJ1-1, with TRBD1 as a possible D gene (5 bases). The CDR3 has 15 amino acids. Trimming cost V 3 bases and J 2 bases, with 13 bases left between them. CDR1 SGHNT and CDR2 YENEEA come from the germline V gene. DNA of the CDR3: TGTGCCAGCAGCTTTACAGGTTCTTATAACACTGAAGCTTTCTTT. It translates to CASSFTGSYNTEAFF.

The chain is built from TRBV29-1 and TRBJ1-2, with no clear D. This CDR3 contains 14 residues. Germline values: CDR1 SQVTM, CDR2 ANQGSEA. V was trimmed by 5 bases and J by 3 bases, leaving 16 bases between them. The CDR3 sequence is CSVQTIVGDYGYTF. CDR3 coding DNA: TGCAGCGTTCAGACGATAGTGGGAGACTATGGCTACACCTTC. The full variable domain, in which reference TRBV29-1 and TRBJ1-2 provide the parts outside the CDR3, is SAVISQKPSRDICQRGTSLTIQCQVDSQVTMMFWYRQQPGQSLTLIATANQGSEATYESGFVIDKFPISRPNLTFSTLTVSNMSPEDSSIYLCSVQTIVGDYGYTFGSGTRLTVV.

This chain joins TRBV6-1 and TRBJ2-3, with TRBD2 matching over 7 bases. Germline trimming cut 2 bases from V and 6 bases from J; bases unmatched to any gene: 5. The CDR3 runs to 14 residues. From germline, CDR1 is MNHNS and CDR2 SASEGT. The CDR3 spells CASSEQTSSDTQYF. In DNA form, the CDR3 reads TGTGCCAGCAGTGAACAGACTAGCTCGGATACGCAGTATTTT.

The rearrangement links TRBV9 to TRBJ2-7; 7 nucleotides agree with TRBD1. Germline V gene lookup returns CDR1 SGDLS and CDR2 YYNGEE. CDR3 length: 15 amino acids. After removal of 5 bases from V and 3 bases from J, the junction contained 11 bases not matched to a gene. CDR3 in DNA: TGTGCCAGCAGTCCAGGACAGGCGGCACGCTACGAGCAGTACTTC. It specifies CASSPGQAARYEQYF.

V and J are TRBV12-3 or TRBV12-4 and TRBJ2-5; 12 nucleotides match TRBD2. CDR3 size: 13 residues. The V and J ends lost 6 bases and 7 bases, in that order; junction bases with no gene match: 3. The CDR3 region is CASRQTSGRTQYF. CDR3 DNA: TGTGCCAGCAGACAGACTAGCGGGAGGACCCAGTACTTC.

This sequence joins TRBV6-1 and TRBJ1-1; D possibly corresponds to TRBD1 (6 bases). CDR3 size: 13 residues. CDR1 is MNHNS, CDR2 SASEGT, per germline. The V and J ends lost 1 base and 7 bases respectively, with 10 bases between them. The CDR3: CASSEGGGYEAFF. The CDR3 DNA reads TGTGCCAGCAGTGAAGGGGGGGGCTATGAAGCTTTCTTT.

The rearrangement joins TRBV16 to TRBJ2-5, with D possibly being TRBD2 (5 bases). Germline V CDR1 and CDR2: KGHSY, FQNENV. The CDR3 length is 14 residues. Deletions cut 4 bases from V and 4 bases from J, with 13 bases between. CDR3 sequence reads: CASSPRTVRETQYF. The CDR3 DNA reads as TGTGCCAGCAGCCCTAGGACTGTGAGAGAGACCCAGTACTTC.

The CDR3 loop reads CASRDGTTDNEQFF. The CDR3, as DNA: TGTGCCAGCAGAGACGGGACTACTGACAATGAGCAGTTCTTC. The chain links TRBV7-2 to TRBJ2-1; TRBD2 matches 7 bases. After removal of 6 bases from V and 5 bases from J, the junction contained 7 bases not matched to a gene. This CDR3 region has 14 residues. The germline V gene has CDR1 SGHTA and CDR2 FQGNSA.

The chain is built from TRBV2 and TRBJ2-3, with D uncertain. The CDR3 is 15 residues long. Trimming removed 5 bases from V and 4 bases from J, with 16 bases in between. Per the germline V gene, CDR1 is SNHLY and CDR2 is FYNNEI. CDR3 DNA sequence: TGTGCCAGCAGTAACACCGTCCCTCTGCCAGATACGCAGTATTTT. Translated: CASSNTVPLPDTQYF.

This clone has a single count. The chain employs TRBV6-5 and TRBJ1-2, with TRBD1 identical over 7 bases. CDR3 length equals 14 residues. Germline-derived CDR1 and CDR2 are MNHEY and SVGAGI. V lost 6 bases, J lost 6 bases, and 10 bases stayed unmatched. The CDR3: CASRGDSAYNGYTF. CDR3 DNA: TGTGCCAGCAGGGGGGACAGTGCTTACAATGGCTACACCTTC.